This TCR beta chain was obtained from a study of post-analysis software for immune sequencing data. The wider study: Courses of disease covered relapsing-remitting, secondary progressive and progressive-relapsing multiple sclerosis. Whole-study results and caveats: Strong co-clustering by F measure linked samples that shared a preparation batch. Four or five TRBV segments, TRBV5-6, TRBV5-1 and TRBV20-1 among them, were found more frequent in patients than controls. The study found significantly lower normalized Chao1 diversity in multiple sclerosis patients than in controls.

Prepared TCR beta cDNA libraries contained unique molecular identifiers. The source material, about 0.9 to 10 million T cells, gave rise to roughly 500,000 cDNA molecules. TCRdb called the PCR reads again in MiXCR, with one record for every CDR3 protein. The table shows 450,000 to 700,000 distinct CDR3 sequences, with roughly 47% occurring only once. As concerns this clonotype: Its matching antigen is unknown.

Trimming took off 3 bases at V and 6 bases at J, with 11 bases between the two ends. Germline CDR1 is KGHDR and CDR2 is SFDVKD. The CDR3 spans 14 residues. The rearrangement uses TRBV24-1 and TRBJ2-1; the D is unclear. The receptor comes from a girl aged 10 to 17 with multiple sclerosis. The sample comprised blood. This chain's CDR3 is CATSDGLTRNEQFF. CDR3 DNA sequence: TGTGCCACCAGTGATGGGTTAACCCGCAATGAGCAGTTCTTC.